This T cell receptor (beta chain) was obtained from a study of vaccination effects on CD4 cells after COVID-19. Study overall: Post-vaccine sample collection fell at a median of 72 days after the second dose. Study-wide results and caveats: Healthy vaccinees' vaccine-induced clones included only 1 of 255 that recognized common cold coronaviruses. In the late period after vaccination, infection- and vaccine-induced clones contracted markedly.

This clone was counted a few times. The antigen remains unidentified. Using viral peptide pools, the ViraFEST assay grew out antigen-specific CD4+ T cells prior to sequencing. Upon completion of about eleven days in culture, CD4+ T cells were isolated. It was two doses of either the BNT162b2 or mRNA-1273 vaccine that participants received. It was on days 3 and 7 that half the medium was replaced with IL-2 medium. TCRdb's copy holds only in-frame clones and misses some; the assay was immunoSEQ multiplex PCR. Of approximately 65,000 clones listed, around 70% are singletons. This CDR3 has 14 amino acids. The V segment lost 0 bases and the J segment 8 bases; nucleotides outside the gene matches: 6. The germline V gene has CDR1 SGHRS and CDR2 YFSETQ.

The TCR comes from a human donor who received a COVID-19 vaccine. The material sequenced was CD4+ T cells from PBMCs cultured with HCoV-229E spike peptides, taken after COVID-19 vaccination. The V gene is TRBV5-1, the J gene TRBJ1-2; 8 bases align to TRBD1. The DNA for the CDR3 is TGCGCCAGCAGCTTGGGGCAGGGGGCGTTCGGCTACACCTTC. Translated: CASSLGQGAFGYTF.